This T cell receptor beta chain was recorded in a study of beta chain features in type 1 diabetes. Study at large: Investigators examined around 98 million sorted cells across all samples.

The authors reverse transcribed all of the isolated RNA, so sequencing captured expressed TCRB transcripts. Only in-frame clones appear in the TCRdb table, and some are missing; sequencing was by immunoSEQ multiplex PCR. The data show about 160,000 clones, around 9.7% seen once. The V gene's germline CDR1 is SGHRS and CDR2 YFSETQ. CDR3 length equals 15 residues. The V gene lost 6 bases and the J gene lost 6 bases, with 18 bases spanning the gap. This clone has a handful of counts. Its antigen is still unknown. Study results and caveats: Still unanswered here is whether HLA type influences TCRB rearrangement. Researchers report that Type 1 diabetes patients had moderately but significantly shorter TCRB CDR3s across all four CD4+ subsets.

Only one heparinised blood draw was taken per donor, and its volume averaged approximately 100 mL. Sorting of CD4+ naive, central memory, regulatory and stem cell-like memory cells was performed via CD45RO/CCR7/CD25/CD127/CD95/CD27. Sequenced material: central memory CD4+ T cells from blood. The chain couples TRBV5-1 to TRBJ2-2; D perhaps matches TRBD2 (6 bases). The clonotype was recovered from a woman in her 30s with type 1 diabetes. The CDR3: CASILLTGGAGELFF. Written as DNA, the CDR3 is TGCGCCAGCATTCTCCTGACCGGCGGGGCCGGGGAGCTGTTTTTT.